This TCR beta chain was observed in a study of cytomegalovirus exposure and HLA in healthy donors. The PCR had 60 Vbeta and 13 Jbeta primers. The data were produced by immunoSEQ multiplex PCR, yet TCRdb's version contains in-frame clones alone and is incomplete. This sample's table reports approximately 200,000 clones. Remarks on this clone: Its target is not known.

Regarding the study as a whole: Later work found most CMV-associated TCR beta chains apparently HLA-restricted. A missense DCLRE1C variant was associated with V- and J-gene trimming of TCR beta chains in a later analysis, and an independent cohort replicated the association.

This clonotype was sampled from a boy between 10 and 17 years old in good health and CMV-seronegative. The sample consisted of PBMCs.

CDR3 nucleotide sequence: TGTGCCAGCAGAAACCAGGGACAGGTGAACACCGGGGAGCTGTTTTTT. Its protein product is CASRNQGQVNTGELFF. The genes are TRBV7-9 and TRBJ2-2, with 8 nucleotides matching TRBD1. V lost 6 bases and J lost 1; bases outside the gene matches: 7. This CDR3 contains 16 residues. CDR1 and CDR2 from the germline V gene are SEHNR and FQNEAQ (reference sequence).